These T cell receptor beta chains were read from a single sample in a study of T cell responses to AZD1222 COVID-19 vaccine. Method: immunoSEQ multiplex PCR; TCRdb's copy keeps in-frame clones and lacks some. The sample has some 60,000 clones; about 80% are singletons. The specimen was peripheral blood, collected 28 days after the second AZD1222 dose. The receptors derive from an adult who received the AZD1222 COVID-19 vaccine. Both conserved end residues are part of each CDR3. D genes are given only for firm matches. Clone sizes are given selectively: once, few, many, or a class where the clone is expanded.

>.|.|TRBV3-1/TRBV3-2|TRBJ1-6
CARPGDYNSPLHF
TGTGCCAGACCGGGAGACTATAATTCACCCCTCCACTTT
>.|.|TRBV3-1/TRBV3-2|TRBJ2-5
CASSQGVQETQYF
TGTGCCAGCAGCCAAGGGGTCCAAGAGACCCAGTACTTC
>TRBD1|.|TRBV10-3|TRBJ2-1
CAIKDRDDEQFF
TGTGCCATCAAGGACAGGGACGATGAGCAGTTCTTC
>.|.|TRBV18|TRBJ1-2
CASSLNNQWRRGYTF
TGTGCCAGCTCACTCAACAACCAATGGCGACGGGGCTACACCTTC
>.|.|TRBV12-3/TRBV12-4|TRBJ1-1
CASSFRGETEAFF
TGTGCCAGCAGTTTTCGGGGGGAAACTGAAGCTTTCTTT
>.|.|TRBV7-9|TRBJ1-1
CASSPLGETEAFF
TGTGCCAGCAGCCCGCTGGGAGAGACTGAAGCTTTCTTT
>.|.|TRBV28|TRBJ1-3
CASSPYPGNTIYF
TGTGCCAGCAGTCCCTACCCCGGAAACACCATATATTTT
>.|.|TRBV6-5|TRBJ1-1
CASYTGLSTEAFF
TGTGCCAGCTACACAGGGCTGAGCACTGAAGCTTTCTTT
>.|.|TRBV20-1|TRBJ1-5
CSASVSGRGNQPQHF
TGCAGTGCTAGTGTTAGTGGACGGGGCAATCAGCCCCAGCATTTT
>.|once|TRBV9|TRBJ2-5
CASSVGGEAETQYF
TGTGCCAGCAGCGTAGGAGGGGAGGCAGAGACCCAGTACTTC
>TRBD1|.|TRBV28|TRBJ2-7
CASSFHRPKGQETYEQYF
TGTGCCAGCAGTTTTCACCGCCCGAAGGGACAGGAGACCTACGAGCAGTACTTC
>.|few|TRBV5-1|TRBJ1-2
CASSPSNYGYTF
TGCGCCAGCTCCCCCAGTAACTATGGCTACACCTTC
>.|few|TRBV10-3|TRBJ1-3
CAISDSSGNTIYF
TGTGCCATCAGCGACAGCTCTGGAAACACCATATATTTT
>.|.|TRBV20-1|TRBJ2-3
CSASSGSTDTQYF
TGCAGTGCTAGTAGCGGTAGCACAGATACGCAGTATTTT
>.|.|TRBV24-1|TRBJ1-5
CATSDGTFLSNQPQHF
TGTGCCACCAGCGATGGTACGTTCCTTAGCAATCAGCCCCAGCATTTT
>.|.|TRBV28|TRBJ1-5
CASSPRSGENQPQHF
TGTGCCAGCAGTCCGCGGAGTGGTGAAAATCAGCCCCAGCATTTT
>TRBD1|.|TRBV20-1|TRBJ2-7
CSASHPGQGGEQYF
TGCAGTGCTAGTCATCCGGGACAGGGAGGCGAGCAGTACTTC
>.|.|TRBV7-2|TRBJ2-2
CASSLGVAKTGELFF
TGTGCCAGCAGCTTAGGAGTCGCAAAGACCGGGGAGCTGTTTTTT
>.|.|TRBV6-2/TRBV6-3|TRBJ2-3
CASSPTYSERGDTQYF
TGTGCCAGCAGTCCCACCTATAGTGAGAGAGGGGATACGCAGTATTTT
>.|.|TRBV4-2|TRBJ2-1
CASSQVGGDPYNEQFF
TGTGCCAGCAGCCAAGTAGGCGGGGACCCCTACAATGAGCAGTTCTTC
>.|.|TRBV4-1|TRBJ1-2
CASSQDPGFGSPNGYTF
TGCGCCAGCAGCCAAGATCCCGGATTTGGTTCTCCCAATGGCTACACCTTC
>.|few|TRBV7-9|TRBJ1-2
CASSLIGEGGYTF
TGTGCCAGCAGCTTAATAGGGGAGGGAGGCTACACCTTC
>.|.|TRBV5-1|TRBJ1-1
CASSLTGGLNTEAFF
TGCGCCAGCAGCTTGACGGGGGGCCTGAACACTGAAGCTTTCTTT
>.|.|TRBV6-5|TRBJ2-2
CASSSGGTGELFF
TGTGCCAGCAGCTCAGGGGGGACCGGGGAGCTGTTTTTT
>TRBD1|once|TRBV28|TRBJ1-2
CASSSGQGVVGYTF
TGTGCCAGCAGTTCGGGACAGGGGGTGGTGGGCTACACCTTC
>.|.|TRBV7-8|TRBJ1-1
CASSLKGQGRTEAFF
TGTGCCAGCAGCTTAAAGGGTCAAGGGAGGACTGAAGCTTTCTTT
>.|.|TRBV18|TRBJ1-5
CASSPADNQPQHF
TGTGCCAGCTCACCAGCAGACAATCAGCCCCAGCATTTT
>.|few|TRBV19|TRBJ2-7
CASSMGTSVHYEQYF
TGTGCCAGTAGTATGGGGACGAGCGTCCACTACGAGCAGTACTTC
>.|.|TRBV6-6|TRBJ1-6
CASSYEGGDNSPLHF
TGTGCCAGCAGTTACGAGGGGGGAGATAATTCACCCCTCCACTTT
>.|.|TRBV2|TRBJ2-3
CASSDQERADTQYF
TGTGCCAGCAGTGATCAAGAGAGGGCAGATACGCAGTATTTT
>.|.|TRBV7-8|TRBJ1-5
CASSSLGDPNQPQHF
TGTGCCAGCAGCTCCTTAGGGGACCCCAATCAGCCCCAGCATTTT
>.|.|TRBV5-1|TRBJ1-4
CASQSSTNEKLFF
TGCGCCAGCCAAAGTTCAACTAATGAAAAACTGTTTTTT
>.|.|TRBV6-1|TRBJ1-2
CASSVEGPRAPLYGYTF
TGTGCCAGCAGTGTTGAGGGCCCTCGGGCCCCCTTGTATGGCTACACCTTC